These 10 T cell receptor beta chains were all obtained from the same sample, sequenced in a study of blood T cell repertoires in COVID-19. Some clones are missing from TCRdb's copy, which holds only in-frame ones; the method was immunoSEQ multiplex PCR. The sample holds 200,000 to 250,000 clones, about nine tenths seen once. The specimen sequenced was peripheral blood. These receptor sequences come from a man between 60 and 70 years old who had recovered from COVID-19.

The gene calls are TRBV9 and TRBJ2-1; 7 bases match TRBD1. Looked up from germline, CDR1 is SGDLS and CDR2 is YYNGEE. J gave up 5 bases and V 7 bases, and 12 bases lay outside the gene matches. The CDR3 spans 15 residues. The CDR3 DNA reads as TGTGCCAGCGGAATCGACAGGGTGTACAACAATGAGCAGTTCTTC. This translates into CASGIDRVYNNEQFF.

This clone was counted between two and nine times. The rearrangement joins TRBV30 to TRBJ2-2; a weak D match, TRBD1 (5 bases). The germline V and J ends were trimmed by 4 bases and 3 bases, with 12 bases remaining between them. This CDR3 contains 14 residues. Germline V gene lookup returns CDR1 GTSNPN and CDR2 SVGIG (reference sequence). The CDR3 nucleotides are TGTGCCTGGAAACAGGAAAGGGACACCGGGGAGCTGTTTTTT. This gives the protein CAWKQERDTGELFF.

This clone was detected once. The rearrangement links TRBV6-5 to TRBJ1-5; 7 bases are shared with TRBD1. The CDR3 is made up of 14 amino acids. Germline-derived CDR1 and CDR2 are MNHEY and SVGAGI. J lost 4 bases, V lost 5 bases, and 5 bases had no gene match. CDR3 bases: TGTGCCAGCAGTCTGACACAGGGGAATCAGCCCCAGCATTTT. Its translation: CASSLTQGNQPQHF.

The chain joins TRBV19 to TRBJ1-4, with D perhaps TRBD1 (6 bases). Germline loops: CDR1 LNHDA, CDR2 SQIVND (reference sequence). Trimming cost V 7 bases and J 5 bases, with 17 bases left between them. The CDR3 runs to 15 residues. The CDR3 region has the DNA TGTGCCAGTACAGTCCAATGGGGGCCAAATGAAAAACTGTTTTTT. Translating it yields CASTVQWGPNEKLFF.

The chain employs TRBV11-3 and TRBJ2-7; D is perhaps TRBD2 (6 bases). With 4 bases removed from V and 4 bases from J, the gap between germline ends came to 11 bases. Germline V gives CDR1 SGHNT, CDR2 YENEEA. This CDR3 has 13 residues. CDR3 protein: CASSYGGEYEQYF. The CDR3, as DNA: TGTGCCAGCAGCTACGGAGGGGAGTACGAGCAGTACTTC.

V is TRBV2 and J is TRBJ1-5, with no clear D. Between the trimmed V and J ends, which lost 4 bases and 0 bases, there was a span of 7 bases. CDR1 is SNHLY, CDR2 FYNNEI, per germline. The CDR3 contains 14 residues. The CDR3 DNA is TGTGCCAGCAGTGGAGGGAATAGCAATCAGCCCCAGCATTTT. Translation: CASSGGNSNQPQHF.

The chain joins TRBV29-1 to TRBJ2-1, with TRBD2 matching over 13 bases. Germline V gene sequence: CDR1 SQVTM, CDR2 ANQGSEA. This CDR3 region has 15 residues. V was pared by 6 bases and J by 4 bases, with 6 bases of the junction left unmatched. CDR3 region: CSVAQTSGGYNEQFF. The CDR3 nucleotides read TGCAGCGTGGCCCAGACTAGCGGGGGGTACAATGAGCAGTTCTTC.

The V gene is TRBV28, the J gene TRBJ1-2; 9 bases agree with TRBD1. Germline V gene data show CDR1 as MDHEN and CDR2 as SYDVKM. V lost 6 bases, J lost 4 bases, and 6 bases stayed unmatched. The CDR3 totals 14 residues. The CDR3, as DNA: TGTGCCAGCAGGCCCGGGACAGGGCCCTATGGCTACACCTTC. This sequence encodes CASRPGTGPYGYTF.

The table lists this clone with a count of one. The rearrangement uses TRBV30 and TRBJ1-1; no firm D call. Trimming stripped 0 bases from V and 1 base from J, with 9 bases between. The V gene's germline CDR1 is GTSNPN and CDR2 SVGIG (reference sequence). The CDR3 extends over 14 amino acids. CDR3 protein: CAWSVWSWNTEAFF. The CDR3 DNA reads as TGTGCCTGGAGTGTATGGAGCTGGAACACTGAAGCTTTCTTT.

The chain employs TRBV11-2 and TRBJ2-7; TRBD1 might be the D (6 bases). The V end was cut by 2 bases, the J end by 6 bases, with 11 bases between. This CDR3 is built from 13 residues. The germline V gene encodes CDR1 SGHAT and CDR2 FQNNGV. The CDR3 region is CASSLTGKTEQYF. The DNA for the CDR3 is TGTGCCAGCAGCTTAACAGGGAAGACCGAGCAGTACTTC.